This T cell receptor beta chain emerged from a study of cytomegalovirus exposure and HLA in healthy donors (dated by TCRdb to the late 2010s). At the level of the whole study: An earlier analysis of 587 of the donors reported about 260 Gb of sequence data and 90 million to 120 million unique TCR beta sequences obtained from approximately 180 million T cells. An early release that covered about 600 HLA-typed donors contained approximately 300 gigabases of sequencing data and tens of millions of unique TCR sequences. The genetic ancestry cluster associated with self-reported Caucasian donors included 65% to 90% of the roughly 400 genotyped donors. The study aimed to test whether cataloging public T cell receptors could reveal signatures of past pathogen exposure. The T cell repertoires of several hundred subjects were profiled by immunosequencing and related to cytomegalovirus serostatus. In addition to the first cohort of around 670 subjects, a separate validation cohort of 120 different subjects was used. To predict cytomegalovirus infection status, the study brought together high-throughput TCR immunosequencing, statistical association of individual TCRs with disease status, and machine learning. A later analysis re-examined previously published TCR beta repertoires from about 700 donors and added high-resolution HLA genotyping to investigate patterns of TCR occurrence. The later analysis used no new phenotypic data to find candidate immune exposures, relying instead on TCR beta sequences and their occurrence across donors. To decide whether each TCR beta V gene segment behaved as functional or pseudogenic, an earlier analysis of fewer than 750 of the donors relied on high-throughput TCR beta sequencing. Donor age, sex, ethnicity and CMV serostatus were compiled together with the repertoire data. A later genetic analysis used genome-wide SNP genotypes for about 65% of the 666 donors, treating that subset as a discovery cohort. All discovery cohort repertoires had been generated using a single sequencing platform. HLA typing covered class I and class II loci at four-digit resolution. The number of donors typed differed by locus, with roughly 620-630 for A, B, C, DRB1 and DQB1, around 500 for DQA1, approximately 570 for DPA1, and some 440 for DPB1. Because of strong linkage in the cohort, a few DR-DQ haplotypes were treated as single units for association and clustering. Among around 400 genotyped donors of the cohort, an average of about 240,000 unique TCR beta nucleotide sequences was sequenced per donor, of which roughly 17% were non-productive.

The cohort comprised some 700 healthy bone marrow donors. Cohort members were all nominally healthy when sampled, although unrecorded immune exposures were likely present. The donor tested CMV seropositive, placing the donor among the 289 seropositive members of the cohort. A peripheral blood sample was collected from each donor, and TCR beta sequencing was performed on peripheral blood mononuclear cells. The Qiagen DNeasy Blood Extraction Kit was used to extract genomic DNA from the blood cell samples. V is shortened by 4 bases, J by 7 bases, and the region joining them spans 13 bases. The CDR3 starts with the cysteine, ends with the phenylalanine, and has 14 residues. Only CDR3 DNA remains: 42 bases, in frame from the first base. CDR1 and CDR2 are drawn from the germline V gene (reference sequence): SEHNR, FQNEAQ. Overall results and qualifications from the work: In a later analysis, HLA-associated TCR beta chains showed more clonal expansion and lower generation probabilities than non-associated chains that were equally common. An earlier analysis of some 590 of the donors showed that most TCR beta V segments appeared in productive rearrangements either about 87% or about 30% of the time, which broadly matched IMGT annotations. According to a later analysis, parvovirus B19, influenza, CMV and Epstein-Barr virus appeared linked to several top co-occurrence clusters. In both the original and validation cohorts, the classifier was reported to diagnose cytomegalovirus status with high specificity and sensitivity. Sequencing depth was assumed to be roughly uniform across donors in the presence/absence analyses, though that assumption may not hold. Because HLA typing was unavailable for some donors at each locus, only the typed subset was used in association tests. The only immune exposure information available for the cohort was CMV serostatus. In the study, approximately 160 TCR beta chains were listed as associated with cytomegalovirus. A few of the identified cytomegalovirus-associated TCR beta chains were confirmed in vitro to be specific for cytomegalovirus antigens. Only TCR beta chains were sequenced in this cohort, and the absence of alpha or paired-chain data limited detectable features. A later analysis found that most CMV-associated TCR beta chains appeared HLA-restricted, with HLA associations seemingly driven largely by CMV exposure. Strong co-occurrence of HLA alleles, especially DR and DQ, made assigning TCR associations to individual alleles difficult. In a later genetic analysis, fewer N-insertions in productive TCRs were reported among donors in an Asian-associated ancestry cluster than the roughly 700-donor mean. In a later analysis, the rate of TCR association differed among HLA loci, with DRB1 alleles having the most associated TCRs and HLA-C alleles having the fewest. Because counts were too low, approximately 18 rarely observed V segments, including chromosome 9 orphons, were excluded from the earlier analysis of 587 of the donors. Linkage disequilibrium might explain the correlated functional status among segregating V segments, but an unknown experimental factor could not be excluded. Most TCR sequences were observed very rarely across donors, whereas some public TCRs were present in many individuals. A cluster of highly shared sequence variants was judged likely to be a technical artifact of the sequencing pipeline. V-gene and J-gene trimming of TCR beta chains was associated with a missense DCLRE1C variant in a later genetic analysis, and the association was replicated in an independent cohort. According to the authors, the approach could potentially be generalized to other disease states and immunological phenotypes. The 87-base-pair reads could not distinguish some IMGT-functional V segments, including TRBV6-2 and TRBV6-3, so those segments were excluded. A further reported finding was that TCR beta sequences accurately predicted the HLA-A and HLA-B alleles for most subjects in the first cohort. Specific HLA alleles were associated with over 15,000 TCR beta sequences at a false discovery rate of 0.05 in a later analysis.

Details on this clone: The antigen it binds to is not known. No much larger clone is present one base from it, and per-base qualities are unavailable.

The library was produced with the immunoSEQ multiplex PCR assay. A mixture of 60 forward primers for TCR Vbeta segments and 13 reverse primers for TCR Jbeta segments was used in the multiplex PCR. The CDR3 region of rearranged TCR beta genes was amplified from genomic DNA by a multiplex PCR assay. Amplified TCR beta libraries were sequenced as 87-base-pair reads on the Illumina HiSeq System. On the authors' methods: A later analysis tallied tens of millions of unique TCR beta chains across the 700 or so repertoires, and some 12 million of those chains were shared by two or more donors. Raw reads were error-corrected and collapsed into unique sequences by a nearest-neighbor algorithm in which closely related sequences were merged to remove PCR and sequencing errors. Alignment of CDR3 sequences to IMGT reference sequences was used to assign V, D and J gene segments. For a sequence to be retained, at least a six-nucleotide match to both a V gene segment and a J gene segment was required. A rearrangement was called productive if the CDR3 had no stop codons and remained in frame with V and J, and every other rearrangement was called non-productive. Following IMGT convention, CDR3 was defined as the stretch from the second conserved V-encoded cysteine up to the conserved J-encoded phenylalanine. The earlier analysis of roughly 590 of the donors excluded sequences that lacked an unambiguous match to a single V gene segment. In an earlier analysis of 587 of the donors, V segments were called functional above 56.7% productive rearrangements and were called segregating when the between-donor standard deviation exceeded 5%. To diagnose cytomegalovirus status from the catalog of TCR beta chain sequences, a statistical classification framework was built. In a later analysis, V and J genes were assigned by comparing TCR nucleotide sequences against IMGT/GENE-DB human TR gene sequences. Using the TCRdist pipeline, a later analysis assigned CDR3 sequences along with most-parsimonious VDJ recombination scenarios. In a later analysis, each TCR beta chain was defined by its CDR3 amino acid sequence together with its V-gene family, and reads without a unique V-gene family were excluded. As a way to deal with suspected cross-contamination and a sequencing artifact, a later analysis dropped roughly 600 nucleotide sequences that were highly shared and had low generation probability. A later analysis calculated a clonal expansion index for each public chain from normalized within-repertoire ranks of inferred template counts. A later analysis computed generation probabilities with a VDJ recombination model fitted to out-of-frame rearrangements, and checked the results against IGoR. In a later analysis, hypergeometric tests were used to score TCR-TCR, TCR-HLA and TCR-CMV co-occurrence, with a repertoire-size bias correction applied to TCR pairs. To estimate false discovery rates, a later analysis permuted the HLA or CMV assignments 20 times. In a later analysis, co-occurring TCRs were grouped using DBSCAN, with TCRdist sequence similarity added in when clustering inside HLA-allele-positive subsets. Repertoires with fewer than 30,000 or more than 120,000 public chains, plus five repertoires with anomalous nucleotide sharing, were excluded from co-occurrence clustering. Here the immuneACCESS table is served through TCRdb, limited to in-frame sequences with V and J called. Missing clones are a known gap in these copies; in checked studies unresolved V genes cover under half, and the rest lacks a known reason. V and J calls and clone size are given by that table; D and trimming were obtained from the DNA. The sample has more than 90,000 clones on record, roughly 79% of them singletons. Roughly 4% of the sample is taken by the ten largest.

The sequence was collected from a woman in her seventies in good health and CMV-seropositive. The rearranged segments are TRBV7-9 and TRBJ2-2, and the D gene may be TRBD2, 6 bases matching. The specimen was PBMCs. The CDR3 region has the sequence CASSSGLASGELFF. The nucleotide sequence is TGTGCCAGCAGCTCGGGACTCGCAAGCGGGGAGCTGTTTTTT.